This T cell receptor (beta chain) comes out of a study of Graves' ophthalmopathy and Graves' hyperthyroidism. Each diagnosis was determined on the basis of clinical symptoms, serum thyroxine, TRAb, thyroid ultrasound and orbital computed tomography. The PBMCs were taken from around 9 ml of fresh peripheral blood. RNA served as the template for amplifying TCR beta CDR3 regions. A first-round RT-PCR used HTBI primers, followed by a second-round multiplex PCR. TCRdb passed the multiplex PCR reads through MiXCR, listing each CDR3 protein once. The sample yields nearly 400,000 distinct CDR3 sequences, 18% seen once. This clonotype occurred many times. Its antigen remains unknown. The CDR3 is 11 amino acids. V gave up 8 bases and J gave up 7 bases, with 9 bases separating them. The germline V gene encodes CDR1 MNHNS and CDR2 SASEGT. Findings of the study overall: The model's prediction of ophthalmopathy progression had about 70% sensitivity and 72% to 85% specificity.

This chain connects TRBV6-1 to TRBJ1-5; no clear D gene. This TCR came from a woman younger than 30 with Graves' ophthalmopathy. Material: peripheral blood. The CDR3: CASGERQPQHF. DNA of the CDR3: TGTGCCAGCGGGGAAAGACAGCCCCAGCATTTT.